A selection of T cell receptor beta chains follows, all from one sample in a study of molecular identifiers for immune sequencing clone quantification. TCRdb re-analysed the PCR reads in MiXCR, keeping a single row per CDR3 protein. The data contain over 600,000 distinct CDR3 sequences, 15% to 20% of them seen just once; the ten biggest clones take up around 0.86%. The sequencing sample was made of naive CD8+ T cells from blood, with Jurkat cell RNA spiked in. The receptors stem from a human donor in good health. Some libraries in this study had Jurkat cell RNA spiked in. The CDR3 runs from the conserved cysteine through the conserved F or W. Fields, in order: J gene, D gene, clone size, CDR3 length, V gene, CDR3 protein, CDR3 DNA. D genes are given only for firm matches. Size tells how often a clone was seen (once, few, many) or the class of an expanded clone, and some rows leave it out.

TRBJ2-3 | TRBD2 | many | 16 | TRBV20-1 | CSARPGTSEITDTQYF | TGCAGTGCTCGACCCGGGACTAGCGAGATCACAGATACGCAGTATTTT
TRBJ2-3 | NA | many | 15 | TRBV12-3/TRBV12-4 | CASSLGRPHSDTQYF | TGTGCCAGCAGTTTAGGCAGACCCCACAGTGATACGCAGTATTTT
TRBJ2-7 | NA | many | 14 | TRBV3-1 | CASSETGGAYEQYF | TGTGCCAGCAGTGAAACTGGCGGAGCCTACGAGCAGTACTTC
TRBJ1-2 | TRBD1 | many | 18 | TRBV12-3/TRBV12-4 | CASSASRDRGKTNYGYTF | TGTGCCAGCAGCGCATCCCGGGACAGGGGGAAGACTAACTATGGCTACACCTTC
TRBJ2-5 | TRBD2 | few | 19 | TRBV5-6 | CASSLERTSGTQGQETQYF | TGTGCCAGCAGCTTGGAAAGGACTAGCGGGACCCAGGGGCAAGAGACCCAGTACTTC
TRBJ1-5 | TRBD1 | many | 16 | TRBV7-8 | CASSPRTGMINQPQHF | TGTGCCAGCAGCCCCAGGACAGGGATGATCAATCAGCCCCAGCATTTT
TRBJ1-4 | TRBD1 | many | 16 | TRBV14 | CASSPRRGQGFEKLFF | TGTGCCAGCAGCCCCCGGAGGGGACAGGGGTTCGAAAAACTGTTTTTT
TRBJ1-1 | NA | many | 13 | TRBV27 | CASSYNMGTEAFF | TGTGCCAGCAGTTACAATATGGGGACTGAAGCTTTCTTT
TRBJ2-1 | TRBD2 | NA | 16 | TRBV12-3/TRBV12-4 | CASTRSGTSPYNEQFF | TGTGCCAGCACCCGAAGCGGGACCAGCCCCTACAATGAGCAGTTCTTC
TRBJ1-3 | NA | many | 15 | TRBV6-2/TRBV6-3 | CASSPGLDVGNTIYF | TGTGCCAGCAGCCCCGGACTGGACGTCGGAAACACCATATATTTT
TRBJ1-1 | TRBD1 | many | 14 | TRBV6-2/TRBV6-3 | CASSYWAGGAEAFF | TGTGCCAGCAGTTACTGGGCAGGGGGAGCTGAAGCTTTCTTT
TRBJ2-2 | NA | NA | 16 | TRBV4-1 | CASSQDGGTGTGELFF | TGCGCCAGCAGCCAAGACGGAGGGACGGGCACCGGGGAGCTGTTTTTT
TRBJ1-1 | NA | many | 15 | TRBV5-1 | CASSLVGGGTTEAFF | TGCGCCAGCAGCTTGGTAGGAGGGGGTACCACTGAAGCTTTCTTT
TRBJ2-7 | TRBD2 | many | 12 | TRBV2 | CAGRARTYEQYF | TGTGCCGGGAGGGCCAGAACCTACGAGCAGTACTTC
TRBJ2-2 | NA | NA | 17 | TRBV4-2 | CASSQGFHGSVTGELFF | TGTGCCAGCAGCCAAGGGTTTCACGGGAGCGTCACCGGGGAGCTGTTTTTT
TRBJ2-1 | NA | few | 13 | TRBV12-3/TRBV12-4 | CASRLTVDDEQFF | TGTGCCAGCAGGCTTACCGTGGATGATGAGCAGTTCTTC
TRBJ1-1 | TRBD1 | many | 14 | TRBV12-3/TRBV12-4 | CASSMGQMNTEAFF | TGTGCCAGCAGTATGGGACAGATGAACACTGAAGCTTTCTTT
TRBJ2-5 | TRBD2 | many | 16 | TRBV7-2 | CASSFAAGASQETQYF | TGTGCCAGCAGCTTCGCAGCGGGGGCCAGCCAAGAGACCCAGTACTTC
TRBJ2-5 | NA | many | 13 | TRBV27 | CASSLIGEETQYF | TGTGCCAGCAGCTTAATAGGAGAAGAGACCCAGTACTTC
TRBJ1-4 | NA | many | 13 | TRBV28 | CASSPRGNEKLFF | TGTGCCAGCAGTCCCAGGGGTAACGAAAAACTGTTTTTT
TRBJ1-3 | NA | many | 14 | TRBV29-1 | CSVVGGGSGNTIYF | TGCAGCGTTGTAGGGGGGGGCTCTGGAAACACCATATATTTT
TRBJ2-7 | NA | few | 12 | TRBV20-1 | CSARGTRGEQYF | TGCAGTGCTAGGGGGACGAGGGGGGAGCAGTACTTC
TRBJ1-1 | TRBD1 | many | 17 | TRBV6-5 | CASRPERRDRAFAEAFF | TGTGCCAGCAGACCGGAGCGTCGGGACAGGGCGTTCGCTGAAGCTTTCTTT
TRBJ1-6 | NA | few | 15 | TRBV7-9 | CASSRRDTSATPLHF | TGTGCCAGCAGCCGCCGGGACACTTCGGCGACACCCCTCCACTTT
TRBJ2-7 | TRBD2 | NA | 14 | TRBV6-2/TRBV6-3 | CASSSGTSNYEQYF | TGTGCCAGCAGTTCAGGGACTAGCAACTACGAGCAGTACTTC
TRBJ2-7 | NA | NA | 11 | TRBV12-3/TRBV12-4 | CASRLTDEQYF | TGTGCCAGCAGACTAACCGACGAGCAGTACTTC
TRBJ1-3 | NA | once | 14 | TRBV11-2 | CAGSSWPSGNTIYF | TGTGCCGGCAGTTCCTGGCCCTCTGGAAACACCATATATTTT
TRBJ1-5 | TRBD1 | many | 15 | TRBV20-1 | CSARDSTGANQPQHF | TGCAGTGCTAGAGACTCCACAGGGGCCAATCAGCCCCAGCATTTT
TRBJ2-7 | TRBD2 | many | 13 | TRBV30 | CAWSTGGSYEQYF | TGTGCCTGGAGTACCGGGGGGTCCTACGAGCAGTACTTC
TRBJ1-1 | NA | many | 16 | TRBV7-9 | CASSSAPGRVDTEAFF | TGTGCCAGCAGTTCTGCCCCTGGCAGGGTAGACACTGAAGCTTTCTTT
TRBJ2-1 | TRBD1 | NA | 14 | TRBV28 | CASSPLQGWNEQFF | TGTGCCAGCAGCCCTCTACAGGGGTGGAATGAGCAGTTCTTC
TRBJ1-1 | NA | NA | 13 | TRBV4-1 | CASSQGENTEASF | TGCGCCAGCAGCCAGGGAGAGAACACTGAAGCTTCCTTT
TRBJ2-7 | TRBD1 | NA | 16 | TRBV7-9 | CASSLGQGESSYEQYF | TGTGCCAGCAGCCTCGGACAGGGAGAGAGCTCCTACGAGCAGTACTTC
TRBJ1-5 | NA | many | 14 | TRBV7-9 | CASSLSRENQPQHF | TGTGCCAGCAGCTTAAGTCGTGAAAATCAGCCCCAGCATTTT
TRBJ2-1 | NA | many | 10 | TRBV28 | CASSSFIQFF | TGTGCCAGCAGTTCTTTTATTCAGTTCTTC
TRBJ2-1 | TRBD2 | few | 15 | TRBV7-9 | CASRLSGGKYNEQFF | TGTGCCAGCAGATTAAGCGGGGGAAAATACAATGAGCAGTTCTTC
TRBJ2-7 | NA | NA | 15 | TRBV4-3 | CASSQDDGQTYEQYF | TGCGCCAGCAGCCAGGACGACGGGCAGACCTACGAGCAGTACTTC
TRBJ1-5 | NA | many | 13 | TRBV28 | CASSLDTFQPQHF | TGTGCCAGCAGTTTGGACACGTTCCAGCCCCAGCATTTT
TRBJ2-7 | TRBD1 | NA | 16 | TRBV6-5 | CASRDSTGQGLYEQYF | TGTGCCAGCAGAGATTCGACGGGACAGGGGTTATACGAGCAGTACTTC
TRBJ1-6 | NA | NA | 15 | TRBV4-1 | CASSQDHRVPSPLHF | TGCGCCAGCAGCCAAGATCACCGGGTACCTTCACCCCTCCACTTT
TRBJ2-3 | NA | many | 15 | TRBV20-1 | CSANNRDFYTDTQYF | TGCAGTGCTAATAACCGGGACTTTTACACAGATACGCAGTATTTT
TRBJ1-1 | TRBD1 | many | 13 | TRBV7-9 | CASSLGQGRAAFF | TGTGCCAGCAGCTTAGGACAGGGACGGGCGGCTTTCTTT
TRBJ1-1 | NA | NA | 13 | TRBV6-6 | CASGRVMNTEAFF | TGTGCCAGCGGCAGGGTCATGAACACTGAAGCTTTCTTT
TRBJ2-7 | TRBD1 | NA | 15 | TRBV19 | CASSPGTGSPYEQYF | TGTGCCAGTAGTCCCGGGACAGGCTCCCCCTACGAGCAGTACTTC
TRBJ2-7 | NA | many | 13 | TRBV6-2/TRBV6-3 | CASSRRDLREQYF | TGTGCCAGCAGTCGTCGAGACCTCAGGGAGCAGTACTTC
TRBJ1-2 | TRBD1 | many | 14 | TRBV6-2/TRBV6-3 | CASSRTGELYGYTF | TGTGCCAGCAGCCGGACAGGAGAACTATATGGCTACACCTTC
TRBJ2-1 | TRBD2 | NA | 15 | TRBV30 | CAWSEVTSVSNEQFF | TGTGCCTGGAGTGAGGTGACTAGCGTTTCCAATGAGCAGTTCTTC
TRBJ2-2 | NA | NA | 18 | TRBV9 | CASSVLGASMIETGELFF | TGTGCCAGCAGCGTATTAGGGGCTAGTATGATCGAGACCGGGGAGCTGTTTTTT
TRBJ1-5 | NA | many | 14 | TRBV20-1 | CSASGIYSNQPQHF | TGCAGTGCAAGCGGGATTTATAGCAATCAGCCCCAGCATTTT
TRBJ2-3 | TRBD2 | many | 16 | TRBV19 | CASSILGLAGGDTQYF | TGTGCCAGTAGTATTCTAGGACTAGCGGGAGGAGATACGCAGTATTTT
TRBJ2-5 | NA | NA | 14 | TRBV4-1 | CASSQDRNTETQYF | TGCGCCAGCAGCCAAGACCGGAATACGGAGACCCAGTACTTC
TRBJ2-7 | TRBD1 | many | 15 | TRBV4-3 | CASSQDLGQGYEQYF | TGCGCCAGCAGCCAAGATTTGGGACAGGGGTACGAGCAGTACTTC
TRBJ2-3 | TRBD2 | many | 15 | TRBV7-2 | CASSPGLVSWDTQYF | TGTGCCAGCAGCCCGGGACTAGTCTCATGGGATACGCAGTATTTT
TRBJ2-5 | TRBD1 | few | 18 | TRBV2 | CASIFKRGDRGSQETQYF | TGTGCCAGCATATTTAAAAGGGGGGACAGGGGTTCCCAAGAGACCCAGTACTTC
TRBJ2-5 | TRBD2 | many | 17 | TRBV20-1 | CSARDPLAGRVEETQYF | TGCAGTGCTAGAGACCCCCTAGCGGGAAGAGTTGAAGAGACCCAGTACTTC